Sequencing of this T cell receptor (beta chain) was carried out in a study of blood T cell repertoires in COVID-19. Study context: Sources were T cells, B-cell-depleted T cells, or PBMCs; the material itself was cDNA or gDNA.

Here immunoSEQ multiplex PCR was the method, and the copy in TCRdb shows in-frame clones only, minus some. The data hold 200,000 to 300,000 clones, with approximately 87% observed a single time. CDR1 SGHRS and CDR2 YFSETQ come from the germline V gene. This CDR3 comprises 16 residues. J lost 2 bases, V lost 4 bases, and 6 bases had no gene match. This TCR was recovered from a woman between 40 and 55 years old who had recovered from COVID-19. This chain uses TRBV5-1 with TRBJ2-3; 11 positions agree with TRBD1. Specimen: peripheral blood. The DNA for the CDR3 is TGCGCCAGCAGCCCGGGACAGGGGGTGAACACAGATACGCAGTATTTT. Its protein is CASSPGQGVNTDTQYF.